The table lists the clone carrying this TCR beta chain with a few counts. Its cognate antigen is unknown. A TCRbeta library incorporating unique molecular identifiers was prepared. TCRdb itself ran the PCR reads through MiXCR, one entry per CDR3 protein. The data hold about 460,000 distinct CDR3 sequences, with over 10% observed a single time. The CDR3 runs to 17 residues. CDR1 MDHEN and CDR2 SYDVKM come from the germline V gene. V shed 5 bases and J shed 0 bases, with 14 bases lying between them. These data are taken from a study of T-cell reconstitution after alpha-beta-depleted transplantation in children. Study-level points and caveats: Fresh T-cell production supplied most of the T-cell counts and diversity seen one year after transplant. Expanded clones from the graft, numbering several hundred, reportedly supplied alpha-beta T cells about two months after transplant.

The sequenced sample was PBMCs, mostly from graft donor cells, obtained 180 days after TCRalphabeta/CD19-depleted stem cell transplant. V and J are TRBV28 and TRBJ1-6; D is uncertain. The clonotype originates from a female patient aged 2-10 years who had a stem cell transplant for aplastic anemia, so the T cells may come from the graft donor. CDR3 bases: TGTGCCAGCAGTCCCCCTGTCGAGGGCTCCTATAATTCACCCCTCCACTTT. Translated: CASSPPVEGSYNSPLHF.